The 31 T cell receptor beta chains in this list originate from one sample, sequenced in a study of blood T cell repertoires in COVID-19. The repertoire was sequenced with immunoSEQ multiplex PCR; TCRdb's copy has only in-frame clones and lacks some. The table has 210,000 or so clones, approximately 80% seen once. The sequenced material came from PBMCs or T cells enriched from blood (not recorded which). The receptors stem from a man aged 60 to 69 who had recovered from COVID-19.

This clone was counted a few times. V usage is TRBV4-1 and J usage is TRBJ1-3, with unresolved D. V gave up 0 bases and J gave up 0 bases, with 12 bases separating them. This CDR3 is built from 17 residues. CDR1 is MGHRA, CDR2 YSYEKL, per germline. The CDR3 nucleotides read TGCGCCAGCAGCCAAGAATCGGCAGGCTTCTCTGGAAACACCATATATTTT. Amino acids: CASSQESAGFSGNTIYF.

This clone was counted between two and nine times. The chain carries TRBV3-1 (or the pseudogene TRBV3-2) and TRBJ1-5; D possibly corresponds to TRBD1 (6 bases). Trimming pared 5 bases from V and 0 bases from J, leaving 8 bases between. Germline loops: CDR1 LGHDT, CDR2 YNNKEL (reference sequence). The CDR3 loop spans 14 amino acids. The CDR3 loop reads CASSGTPSNQPQHF. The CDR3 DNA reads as TGTGCCAGCAGCGGGACACCTAGCAATCAGCCCCAGCATTTT.

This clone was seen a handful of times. CDR3 protein: CASSQVDSPNNEQFF. CDR3 nucleotide sequence: TGTGCCAGCAGCCAAGTTGACAGTCCCAACAATGAGCAGTTCTTC. V usage is TRBV3-1 (or the pseudogene TRBV3-2) and J usage is TRBJ2-1; D may be TRBD1 (5 bases). CDR3 size: 15 residues. Deletions cut 1 base from V and 5 bases from J, with 12 bases between. From germline, CDR1 is LGHDT and CDR2 YNNKEL (reference sequence).

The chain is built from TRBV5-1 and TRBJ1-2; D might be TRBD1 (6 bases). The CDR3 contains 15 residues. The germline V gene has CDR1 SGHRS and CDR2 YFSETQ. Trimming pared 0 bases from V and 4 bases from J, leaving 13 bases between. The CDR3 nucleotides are TGCGCCAGCAGCTTGGAGGCTCAGGGGAGCTATGGCTACACCTTC. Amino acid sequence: CASSLEAQGSYGYTF.

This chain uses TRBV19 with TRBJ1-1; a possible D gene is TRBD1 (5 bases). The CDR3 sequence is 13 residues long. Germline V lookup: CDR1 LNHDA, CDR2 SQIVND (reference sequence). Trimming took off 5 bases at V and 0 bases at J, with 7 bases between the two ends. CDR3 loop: CASSQGMNTEAFF. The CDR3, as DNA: TGTGCCAGTAGTCAGGGAATGAACACTGAAGCTTTCTTT. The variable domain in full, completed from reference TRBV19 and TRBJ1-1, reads DGGITQSPKYLFRKEGQNVTLSCEQNLNHDAMYWYRQDPGQGLRLIYYSQIVNDFQKGDIAEGYSVSREKKESFPLTVTSAQKNPTAFYLCASSQGMNTEAFFGQGTRLTVV.

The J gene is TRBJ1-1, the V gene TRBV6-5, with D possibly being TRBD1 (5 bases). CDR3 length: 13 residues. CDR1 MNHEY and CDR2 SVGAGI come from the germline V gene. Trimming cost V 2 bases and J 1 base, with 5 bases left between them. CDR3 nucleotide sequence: TGTGCCAGCAGTTACACAGGGAACACTGAAGCTTTCTTT. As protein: CASSYTGNTEAFF.

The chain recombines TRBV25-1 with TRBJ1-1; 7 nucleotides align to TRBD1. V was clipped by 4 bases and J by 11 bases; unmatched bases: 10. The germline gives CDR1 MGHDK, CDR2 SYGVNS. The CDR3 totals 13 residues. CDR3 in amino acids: CASSARDSGPAFF. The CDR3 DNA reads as TGTGCCAGCAGTGCACGGGACAGCGGCCCGGCTTTCTTT.

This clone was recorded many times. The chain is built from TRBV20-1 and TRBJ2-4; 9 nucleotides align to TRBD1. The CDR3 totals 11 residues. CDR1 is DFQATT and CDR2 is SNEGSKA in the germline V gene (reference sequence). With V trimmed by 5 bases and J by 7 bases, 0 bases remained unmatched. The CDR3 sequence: CSADRGNIQYF. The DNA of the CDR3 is TGCAGTGCTGACAGGGGGAACATTCAGTACTTC.

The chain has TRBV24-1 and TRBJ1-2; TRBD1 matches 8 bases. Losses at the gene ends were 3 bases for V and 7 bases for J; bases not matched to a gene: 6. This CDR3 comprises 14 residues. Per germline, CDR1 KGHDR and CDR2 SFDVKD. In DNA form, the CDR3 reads TGTGCCACCAGTGATAGTCAGGGGGCGCTTGGCTACACCTTC. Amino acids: CATSDSQGALGYTF.

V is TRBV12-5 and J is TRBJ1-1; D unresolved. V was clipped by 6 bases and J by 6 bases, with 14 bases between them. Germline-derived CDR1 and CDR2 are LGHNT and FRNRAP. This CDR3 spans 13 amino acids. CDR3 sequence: CASGTDLGAEAFF. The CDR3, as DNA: TGTGCTAGTGGCACTGACCTGGGCGCTGAAGCTTTCTTT.

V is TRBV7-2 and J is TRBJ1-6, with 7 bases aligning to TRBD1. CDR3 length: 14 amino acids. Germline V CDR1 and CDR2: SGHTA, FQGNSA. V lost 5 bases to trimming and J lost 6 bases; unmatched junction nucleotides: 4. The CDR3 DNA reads TGTGCCAGCAGCATCGGGACAGCTAATTCACCCCTCCACTTT. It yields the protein CASSIGTANSPLHF.

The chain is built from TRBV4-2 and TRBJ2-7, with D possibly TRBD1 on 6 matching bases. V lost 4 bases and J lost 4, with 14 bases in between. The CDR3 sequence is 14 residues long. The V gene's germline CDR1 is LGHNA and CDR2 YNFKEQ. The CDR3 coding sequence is TGTGCCAGCAGCCCGGACAGAGGGGTGTACGAGCAGTACTTC. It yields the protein CASSPDRGVYEQYF.

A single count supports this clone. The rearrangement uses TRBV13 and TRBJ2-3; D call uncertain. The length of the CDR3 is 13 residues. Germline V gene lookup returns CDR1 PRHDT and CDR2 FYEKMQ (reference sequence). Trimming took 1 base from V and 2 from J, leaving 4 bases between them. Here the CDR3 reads CASSLADTDTQYF. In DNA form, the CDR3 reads TGTGCCAGCAGCTTAGCAGACACAGATACGCAGTATTTT.

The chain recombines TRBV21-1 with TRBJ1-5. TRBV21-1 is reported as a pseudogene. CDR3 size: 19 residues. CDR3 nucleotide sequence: TGTGCCAGCAGCACAGAAACAGGGAGGGGGGAATATAGCAATCAGCCCCAGCATTTT. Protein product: CASSTETGRGEYSNQPQHF.

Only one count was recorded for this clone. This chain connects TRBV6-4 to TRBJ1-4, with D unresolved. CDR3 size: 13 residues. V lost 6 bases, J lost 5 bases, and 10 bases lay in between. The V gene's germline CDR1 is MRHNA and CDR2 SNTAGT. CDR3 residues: CASSRELNEKLFF. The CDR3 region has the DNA TGTGCCAGCAGCCGAGAACTAAATGAAAAACTGTTTTTT.

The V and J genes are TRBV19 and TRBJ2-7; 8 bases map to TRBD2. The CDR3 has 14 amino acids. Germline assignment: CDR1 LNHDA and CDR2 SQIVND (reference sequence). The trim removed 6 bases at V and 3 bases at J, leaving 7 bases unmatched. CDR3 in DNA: TGTGCCAGTAGAAATACCGGGACTAGCTACGAGCAGTACTTC. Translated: CASRNTGTSYEQYF.

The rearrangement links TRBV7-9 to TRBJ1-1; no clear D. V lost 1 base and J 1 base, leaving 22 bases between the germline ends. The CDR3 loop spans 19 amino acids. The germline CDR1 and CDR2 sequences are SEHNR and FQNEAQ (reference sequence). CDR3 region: CASSLGSGKESARNTEAFF. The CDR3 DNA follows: TGTGCCAGCAGCTTAGGTTCGGGGAAGGAGTCCGCCCGGAACACTGAAGCTTTCTTT.

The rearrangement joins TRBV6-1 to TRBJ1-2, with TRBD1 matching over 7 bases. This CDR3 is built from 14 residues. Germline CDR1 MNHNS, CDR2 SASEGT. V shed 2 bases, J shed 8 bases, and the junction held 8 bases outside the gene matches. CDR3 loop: CASSEIWTGGGYTF. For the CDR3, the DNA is TGTGCCAGCAGTGAAATCTGGACAGGAGGCGGCTACACCTTC.

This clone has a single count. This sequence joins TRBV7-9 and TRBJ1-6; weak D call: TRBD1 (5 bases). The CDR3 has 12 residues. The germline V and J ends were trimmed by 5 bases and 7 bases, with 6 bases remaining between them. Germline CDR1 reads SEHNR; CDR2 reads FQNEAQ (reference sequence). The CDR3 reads CASSRQNSPLHF. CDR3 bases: TGTGCCAGCAGCCGACAGAATTCACCCCTCCACTTT.

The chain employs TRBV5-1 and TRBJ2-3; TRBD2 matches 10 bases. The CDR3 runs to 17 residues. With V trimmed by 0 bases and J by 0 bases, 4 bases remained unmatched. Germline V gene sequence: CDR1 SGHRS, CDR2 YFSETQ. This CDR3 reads CASSLGSAGGSTDTQYF. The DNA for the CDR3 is TGCGCCAGCAGCTTGGGGTCAGCGGGGGGGAGCACAGATACGCAGTATTTT.

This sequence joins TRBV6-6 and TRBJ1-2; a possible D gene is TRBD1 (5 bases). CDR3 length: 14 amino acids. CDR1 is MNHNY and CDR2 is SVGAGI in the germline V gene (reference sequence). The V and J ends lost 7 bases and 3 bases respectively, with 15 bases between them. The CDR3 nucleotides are TGTGCCAGCATCCGAAGGGGAATGGACTATGGCTACACCTTC. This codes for CASIRRGMDYGYTF.

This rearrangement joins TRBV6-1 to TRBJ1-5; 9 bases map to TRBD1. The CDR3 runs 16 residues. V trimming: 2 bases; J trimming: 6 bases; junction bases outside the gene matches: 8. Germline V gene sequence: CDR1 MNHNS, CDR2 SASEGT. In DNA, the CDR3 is TGTGCCAGCAGTGAATCTCCCCGGACAGGGGTTCAGCCCCAGCATTTT. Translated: CASSESPRTGVQPQHF.

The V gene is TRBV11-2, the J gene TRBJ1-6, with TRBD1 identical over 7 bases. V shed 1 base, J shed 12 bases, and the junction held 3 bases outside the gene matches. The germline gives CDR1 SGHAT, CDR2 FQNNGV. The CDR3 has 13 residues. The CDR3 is CASSLGAGGPLHF. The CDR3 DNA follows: TGTGCCAGCAGCTTAGGGGCAGGGGGACCCCTCCACTTT.

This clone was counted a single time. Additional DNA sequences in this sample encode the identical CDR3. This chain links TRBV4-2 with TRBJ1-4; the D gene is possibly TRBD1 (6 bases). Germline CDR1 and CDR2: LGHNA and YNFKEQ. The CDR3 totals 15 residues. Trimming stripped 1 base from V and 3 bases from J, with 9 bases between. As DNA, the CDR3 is TGTGCCAGCAGCCAAGCGGGGGGCTCTAATGAAAAACTGTTTTTT. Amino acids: CASSQAGGSNEKLFF.

The CDR3 bases are TGCGCCAGCAGCCCCCAGGGGGCGGAAAATTCACCCCTCCACTTT. Its translation: CASSPQGAENSPLHF. The chain uses TRBV4-3 and TRBJ1-6, with TRBD1 matching 8 bases. J gave up 7 bases and V 4 bases, and 6 bases lay outside the gene matches. CDR3 length: 15 amino acids. Germline assignment: CDR1 LGHNA and CDR2 YSLEER.

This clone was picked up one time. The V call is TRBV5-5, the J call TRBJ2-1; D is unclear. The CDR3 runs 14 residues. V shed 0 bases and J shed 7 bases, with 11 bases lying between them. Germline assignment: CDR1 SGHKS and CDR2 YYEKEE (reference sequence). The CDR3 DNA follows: TGTGCCAGCAGCTTGGAGGCGTGGGCAAATGAGCAGTTCTTC. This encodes CASSLEAWANEQFF.

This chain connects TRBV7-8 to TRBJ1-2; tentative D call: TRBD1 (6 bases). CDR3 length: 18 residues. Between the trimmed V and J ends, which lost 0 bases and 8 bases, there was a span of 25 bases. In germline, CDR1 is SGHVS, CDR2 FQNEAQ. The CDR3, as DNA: TGTGCCAGCAGCTTAGCGCTAAAGTCCTGGAAGAGGGGGTCGGGCTACACCTTC. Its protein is CASSLALKSWKRGSGYTF.

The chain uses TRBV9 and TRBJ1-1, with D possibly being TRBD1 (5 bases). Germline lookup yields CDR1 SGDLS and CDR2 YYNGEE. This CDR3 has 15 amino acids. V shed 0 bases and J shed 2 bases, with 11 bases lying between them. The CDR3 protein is CASSVDLGGNTEAFF. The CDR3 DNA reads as TGTGCCAGCAGCGTAGACTTGGGGGGTAACACTGAAGCTTTCTTT.

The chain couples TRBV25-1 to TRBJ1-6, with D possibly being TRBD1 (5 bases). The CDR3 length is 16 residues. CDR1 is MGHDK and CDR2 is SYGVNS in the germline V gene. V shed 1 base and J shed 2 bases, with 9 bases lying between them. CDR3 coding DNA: TGTGCCAGCAGTGAATCGGGGGGAACCTATAATTCACCCCTCCACTTT. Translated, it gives CASSESGGTYNSPLHF.

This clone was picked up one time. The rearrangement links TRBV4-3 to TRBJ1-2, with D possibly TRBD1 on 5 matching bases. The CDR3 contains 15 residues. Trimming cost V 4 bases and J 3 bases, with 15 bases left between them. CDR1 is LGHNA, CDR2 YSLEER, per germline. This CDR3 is CASSLGPGNDYGYTF. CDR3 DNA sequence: TGCGCCAGCAGCCTTGGCCCAGGGAATGACTATGGCTACACCTTC.

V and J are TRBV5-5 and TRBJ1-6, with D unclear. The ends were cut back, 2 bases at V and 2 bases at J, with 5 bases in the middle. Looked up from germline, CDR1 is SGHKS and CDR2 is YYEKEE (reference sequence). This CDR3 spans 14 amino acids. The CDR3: CASSLTAYNSPLHF. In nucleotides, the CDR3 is TGTGCCAGCAGCTTAACGGCCTATAATTCACCCCTCCACTTT.